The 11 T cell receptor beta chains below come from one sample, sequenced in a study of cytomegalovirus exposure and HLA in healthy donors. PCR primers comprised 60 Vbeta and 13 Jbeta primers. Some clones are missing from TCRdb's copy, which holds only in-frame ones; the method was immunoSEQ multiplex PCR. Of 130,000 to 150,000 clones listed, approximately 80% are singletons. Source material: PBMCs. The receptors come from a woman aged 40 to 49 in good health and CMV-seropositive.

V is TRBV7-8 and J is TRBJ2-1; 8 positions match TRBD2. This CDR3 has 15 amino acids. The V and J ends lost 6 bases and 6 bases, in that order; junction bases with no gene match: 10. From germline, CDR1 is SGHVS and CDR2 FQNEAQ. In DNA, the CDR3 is TGTGCCAGCAGGCCGGGACTAGGACGGATCAATGAGCAGTTCTTC. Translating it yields CASRPGLGRINEQFF.

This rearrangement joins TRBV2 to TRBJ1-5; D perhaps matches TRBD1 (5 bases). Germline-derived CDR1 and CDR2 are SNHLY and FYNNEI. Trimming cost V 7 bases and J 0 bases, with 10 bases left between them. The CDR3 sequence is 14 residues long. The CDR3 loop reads CASTNRNSNQPQHF. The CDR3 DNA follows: TGTGCCAGCACTAACAGGAATAGCAATCAGCCCCAGCATTTT.

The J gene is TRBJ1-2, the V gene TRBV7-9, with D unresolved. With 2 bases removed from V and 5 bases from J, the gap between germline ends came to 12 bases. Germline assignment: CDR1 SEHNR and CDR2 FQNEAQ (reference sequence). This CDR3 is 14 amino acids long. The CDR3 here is CASSLIQPSYGYTF. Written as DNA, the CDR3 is TGTGCCAGCAGCTTAATCCAGCCTAGTTATGGCTACACCTTC.

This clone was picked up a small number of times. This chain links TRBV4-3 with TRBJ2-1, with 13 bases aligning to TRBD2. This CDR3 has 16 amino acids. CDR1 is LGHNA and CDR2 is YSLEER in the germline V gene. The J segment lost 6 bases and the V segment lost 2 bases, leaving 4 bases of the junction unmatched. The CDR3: CASSQLGLAGSNEQFF. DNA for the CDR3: TGCGCCAGCAGCCAACTGGGACTAGCGGGGTCCAATGAGCAGTTCTTC.

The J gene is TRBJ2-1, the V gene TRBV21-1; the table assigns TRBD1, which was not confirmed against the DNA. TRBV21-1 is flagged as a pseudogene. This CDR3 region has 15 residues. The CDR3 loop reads CASSKVGTGDNEQFF. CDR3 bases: TGTGCCAGCAGCAAAGTGGGGACAGGGGACAATGAGCAGTTCTTC.

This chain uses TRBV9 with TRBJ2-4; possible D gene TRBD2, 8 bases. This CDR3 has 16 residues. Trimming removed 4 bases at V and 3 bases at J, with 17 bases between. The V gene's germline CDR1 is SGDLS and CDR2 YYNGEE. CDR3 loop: CASSSTGGDSKNIQYF. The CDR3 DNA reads TGTGCCAGCAGCTCCACCGGGGGGGACAGCAAAAACATTCAGTACTTC.

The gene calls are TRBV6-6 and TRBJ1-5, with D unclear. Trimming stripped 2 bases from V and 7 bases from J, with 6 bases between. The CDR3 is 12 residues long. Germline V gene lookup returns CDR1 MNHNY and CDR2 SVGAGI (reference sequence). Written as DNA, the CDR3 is TGTGCCAGCAGTTACCACGAGCAGCCCCAGCATTTT. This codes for CASSYHEQPQHF.

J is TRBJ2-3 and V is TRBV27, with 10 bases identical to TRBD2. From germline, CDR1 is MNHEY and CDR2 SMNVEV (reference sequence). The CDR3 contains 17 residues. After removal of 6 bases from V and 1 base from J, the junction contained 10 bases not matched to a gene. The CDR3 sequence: CASRVSGRASGTDTQYF. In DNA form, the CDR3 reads TGTGCCAGCAGAGTGAGCGGGAGGGCCTCCGGCACAGATACGCAGTATTTT.

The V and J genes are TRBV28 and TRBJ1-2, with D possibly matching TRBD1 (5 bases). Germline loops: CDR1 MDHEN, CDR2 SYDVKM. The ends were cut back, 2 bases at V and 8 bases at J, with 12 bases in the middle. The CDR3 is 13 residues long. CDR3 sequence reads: CASSLPPGGGYTF. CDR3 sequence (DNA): TGTGCCAGCAGTTTACCGCCCGGGGGGGGCTACACCTTC.

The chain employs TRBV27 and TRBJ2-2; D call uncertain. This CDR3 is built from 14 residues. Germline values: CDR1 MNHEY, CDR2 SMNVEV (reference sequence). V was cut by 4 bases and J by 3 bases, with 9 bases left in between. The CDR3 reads CASSWWLDTGELFF. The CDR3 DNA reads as TGTGCCAGCAGTTGGTGGCTGGACACCGGGGAGCTGTTTTTT.

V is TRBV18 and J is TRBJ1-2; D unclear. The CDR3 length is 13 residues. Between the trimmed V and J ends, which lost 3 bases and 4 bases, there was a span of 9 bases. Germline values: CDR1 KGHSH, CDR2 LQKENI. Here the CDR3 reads CASSPGPLYGYTF. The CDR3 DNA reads TGTGCCAGCTCACCGGGCCCGCTCTATGGCTACACCTTC.